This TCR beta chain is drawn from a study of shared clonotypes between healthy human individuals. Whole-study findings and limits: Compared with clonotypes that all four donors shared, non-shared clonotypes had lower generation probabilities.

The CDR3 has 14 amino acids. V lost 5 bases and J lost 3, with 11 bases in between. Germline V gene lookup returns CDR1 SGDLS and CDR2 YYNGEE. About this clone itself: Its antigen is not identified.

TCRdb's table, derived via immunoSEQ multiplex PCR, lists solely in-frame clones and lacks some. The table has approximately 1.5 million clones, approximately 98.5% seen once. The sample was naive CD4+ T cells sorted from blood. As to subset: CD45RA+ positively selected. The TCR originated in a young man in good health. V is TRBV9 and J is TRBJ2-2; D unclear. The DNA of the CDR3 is TGTGCCAGCAGGGGTTGGACCGACACCGGGGAGCTGTTTTTT. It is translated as CASRGWTDTGELFF.